The TCR beta chain under discussion was sequenced for a study of T cell changes during pregnancy in multiple sclerosis. CDR1 and CDR2 from the germline V gene are SGHNT and YENEEA. The V and J ends lost 5 bases and 9 bases, in that order; junction bases with no gene match: 12. This CDR3 region has 15 residues. Profiling relied on immunoSEQ multiplex PCR, and the TCRdb table lists in-frame clones only, not all of them. Of about 35,000 clones in the sample, about nine tenths were seen once. The specimen was peripheral blood, collected in the third trimester of pregnancy. This TCR derives from a female donor in good health, enrolled as a control in a pregnancy study. The chain recombines TRBV11-3 with TRBJ2-3; 9 nucleotides line up with TRBD2. The CDR3 protein is CASSPAGLATRTQYF. The CDR3 DNA reads as TGTGCCAGCAGCCCCGCGGGACTAGCTACACGAACGCAGTATTTT. Based on the CDR3 plus reference TRBV11-3 and TRBJ2-3, the full variable domain is EAGVVQSPRYKIIEKKQPVAFWCNPISGHNTLYWYLQNLGQGPELLIRYENEEAVDDSQLPKDRFSAERLKGVDSTLKIQPAELGDSAVYLCASSPAGLATRTQYFGPGTRLTVL.